This TCR beta chain was found in a study of T cell responses to AZD1222 COVID-19 vaccine. TCRdb's copy holds only in-frame clones and misses some; the assay was immunoSEQ multiplex PCR. Among approximately 160,000 clones listed, under 95% were seen once. CDR1 and CDR2 (germline): SGHRS, YFSETQ. With 4 bases clipped from V and 4 bases from J, the junction kept 7 bases outside the gene matches. The CDR3 contains 16 residues. The material was peripheral blood, obtained 28 days after the second AZD1222 dose. The TCR comes from an adult who received the AZD1222 COVID-19 vaccine. This sequence joins TRBV5-1 and TRBJ2-3; 12 bases fit TRBD1. CDR3 nucleotides: TGCGCCAGCAGCCCCTGGGGGGACAGGGGGCCAGATACGCAGTATTTT. Amino acid sequence: CASSPWGDRGPDTQYF.